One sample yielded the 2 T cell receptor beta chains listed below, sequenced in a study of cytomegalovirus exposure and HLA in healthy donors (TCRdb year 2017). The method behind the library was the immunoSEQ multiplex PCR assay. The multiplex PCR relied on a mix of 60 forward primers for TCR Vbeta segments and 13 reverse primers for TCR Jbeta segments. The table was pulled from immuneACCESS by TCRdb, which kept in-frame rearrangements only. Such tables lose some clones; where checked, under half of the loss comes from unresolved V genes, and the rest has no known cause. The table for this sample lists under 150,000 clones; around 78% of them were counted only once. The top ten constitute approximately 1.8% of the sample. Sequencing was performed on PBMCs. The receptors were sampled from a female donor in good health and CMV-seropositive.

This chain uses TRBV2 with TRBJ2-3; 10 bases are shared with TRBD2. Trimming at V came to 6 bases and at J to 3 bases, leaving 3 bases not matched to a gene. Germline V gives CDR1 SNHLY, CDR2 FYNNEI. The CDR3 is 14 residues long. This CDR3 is CASRRTSGTDTQYF. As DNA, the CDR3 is TGTGCCAGCAGACGGACTAGCGGAACAGATACGCAGTATTTT.

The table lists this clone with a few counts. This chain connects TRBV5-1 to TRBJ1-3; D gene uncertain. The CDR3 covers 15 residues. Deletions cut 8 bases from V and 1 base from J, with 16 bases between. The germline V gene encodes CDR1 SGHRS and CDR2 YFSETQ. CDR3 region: CASREGFSSGNTIYF. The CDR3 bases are TGCGCCAGTCGGGAGGGCTTCTCATCTGGAAACACCATATATTTT.